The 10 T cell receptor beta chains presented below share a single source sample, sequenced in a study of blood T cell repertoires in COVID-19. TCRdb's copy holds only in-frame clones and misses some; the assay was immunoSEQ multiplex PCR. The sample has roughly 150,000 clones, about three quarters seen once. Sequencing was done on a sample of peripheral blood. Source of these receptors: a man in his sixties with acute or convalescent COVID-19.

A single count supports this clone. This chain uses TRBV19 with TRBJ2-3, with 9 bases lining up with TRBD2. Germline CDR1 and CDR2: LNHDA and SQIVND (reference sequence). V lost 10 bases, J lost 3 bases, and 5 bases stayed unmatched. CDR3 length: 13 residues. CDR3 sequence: CATNSGGTDTQYF. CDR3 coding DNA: TGTGCCACCAATAGCGGGGGAACAGATACGCAGTATTTT.

In DNA form, the CDR3 reads TGCGCCAGCAGCTTGGGAGGAAACTATGGCTACACCTTC. Its protein product is CASSLGGNYGYTF. V and J are TRBV5-1 and TRBJ1-2; D is undetermined. This CDR3 is 13 amino acids long. The ends were cut back, 0 bases at V and 2 bases at J, with 5 bases in the middle. CDR1 SGHRS and CDR2 YFSETQ come from the germline V gene.

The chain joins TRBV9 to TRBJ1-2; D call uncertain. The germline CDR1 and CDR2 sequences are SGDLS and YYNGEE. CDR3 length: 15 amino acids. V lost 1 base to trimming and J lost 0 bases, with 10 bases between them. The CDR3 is CASSVSTEANYGYTF. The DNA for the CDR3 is TGTGCCAGCAGCGTAAGCACAGAAGCTAACTATGGCTACACCTTC.

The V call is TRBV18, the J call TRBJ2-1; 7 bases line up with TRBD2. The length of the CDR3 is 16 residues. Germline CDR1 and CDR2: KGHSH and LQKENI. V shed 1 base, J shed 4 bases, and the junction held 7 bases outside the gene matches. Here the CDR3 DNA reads TGTGCCAGCTCACCACAGTTCGGGGGGTCTTACAATGAGCAGTTCTTC. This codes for CASSPQFGGSYNEQFF.

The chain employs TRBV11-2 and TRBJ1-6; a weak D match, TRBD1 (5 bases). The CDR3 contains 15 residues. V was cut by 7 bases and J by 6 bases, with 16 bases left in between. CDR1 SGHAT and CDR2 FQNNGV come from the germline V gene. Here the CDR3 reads CASTDWEGPNSPLHF. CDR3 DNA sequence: TGTGCCAGCACCGATTGGGAGGGGCCTAATTCACCCCTCCACTTT.

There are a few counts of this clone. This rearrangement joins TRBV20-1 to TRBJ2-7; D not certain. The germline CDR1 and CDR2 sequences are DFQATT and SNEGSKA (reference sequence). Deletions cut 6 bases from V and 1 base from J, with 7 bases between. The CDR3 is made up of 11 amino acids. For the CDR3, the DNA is TGCAGTGCGTTGCAGTCCTACGAGCAGTACTTC. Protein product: CSALQSYEQYF.

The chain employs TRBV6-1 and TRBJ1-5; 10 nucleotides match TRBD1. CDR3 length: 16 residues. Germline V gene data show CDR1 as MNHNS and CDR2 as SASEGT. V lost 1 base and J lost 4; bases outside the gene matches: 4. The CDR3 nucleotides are TGTGCCAGCAGTGAAGAGACGGACAGGGGGAATCAGCCCCAGCATTTT. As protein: CASSEETDRGNQPQHF.

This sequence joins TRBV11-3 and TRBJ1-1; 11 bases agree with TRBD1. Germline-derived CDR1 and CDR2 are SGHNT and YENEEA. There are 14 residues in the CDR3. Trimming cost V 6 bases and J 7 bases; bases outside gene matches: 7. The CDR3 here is CASSKDRGLGEAFF. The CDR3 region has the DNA TGTGCCAGCAGTAAGGACAGGGGGCTTGGTGAAGCTTTCTTT.

The DNA for the CDR3 is TGTGCCAGCAGCGTTGGGGACAGATTGAACACTGAAGCTTTCTTT. Its protein product is CASSVGDRLNTEAFF. This chain joins TRBV9 and TRBJ1-1, with 7 bases matching TRBD1. CDR3 length: 15 residues. V was pared by 2 bases and J by 0 bases, with 4 bases of the junction left unmatched. Germline CDR1 and CDR2: SGDLS and YYNGEE.

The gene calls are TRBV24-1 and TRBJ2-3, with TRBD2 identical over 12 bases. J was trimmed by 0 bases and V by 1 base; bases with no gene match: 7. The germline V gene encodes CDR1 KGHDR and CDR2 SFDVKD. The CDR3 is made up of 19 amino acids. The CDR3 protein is CATSDFRLAGGRSTDTQYF. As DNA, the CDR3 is TGTGCCACCAGTGATTTTAGGCTAGCGGGGGGGCGCAGCACAGATACGCAGTATTTT.